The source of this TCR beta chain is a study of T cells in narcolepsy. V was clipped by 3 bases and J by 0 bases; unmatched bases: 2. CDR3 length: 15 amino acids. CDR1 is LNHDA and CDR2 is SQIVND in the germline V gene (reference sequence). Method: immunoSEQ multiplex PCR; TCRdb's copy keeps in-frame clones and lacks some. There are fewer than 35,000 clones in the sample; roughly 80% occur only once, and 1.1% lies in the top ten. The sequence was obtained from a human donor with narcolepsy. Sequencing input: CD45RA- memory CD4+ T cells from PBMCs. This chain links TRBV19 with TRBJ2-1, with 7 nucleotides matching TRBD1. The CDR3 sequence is CASSMDRSSYNEQFF. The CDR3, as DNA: TGTGCCAGTAGTATGGACAGGAGCTCCTACAATGAGCAGTTCTTC.